The next 5 T cell receptor beta chains were all read from a single sample in a study of cytomegalovirus exposure and HLA in healthy donors. The PCR used 60 Vbeta and 13 Jbeta primers. Profiled with immunoSEQ multiplex PCR; TCRdb holds only in-frame clones, not every one. The sample lists about 140,000 clones; around four fifths were seen once. The sample consisted of PBMCs. These receptors came from a young man in good health.

V usage is TRBV11-2 and J usage is TRBJ2-1, with D uncertain. The CDR3 contains 14 residues. The germline V and J ends were trimmed by 1 base and 2 bases, with 6 bases remaining between them. CDR1 and CDR2 (germline): SGHAT, FQNNGV. The CDR3: CASSLARTYNEQFF. The CDR3 nucleotides read TGTGCCAGCAGCTTAGCTAGAACCTACAATGAGCAGTTCTTC.

This chain joins TRBV6-5 and TRBJ1-4; D is possibly TRBD1 (6 bases). Per germline, CDR1 MNHEY and CDR2 SVGAGI. The CDR3 is 15 residues long. V lost 2 bases and J 7 bases, leaving 14 bases between the germline ends. This CDR3 reads CASSYGKQGPEKLFF. In nucleotides, the CDR3 is TGTGCCAGCAGTTACGGTAAACAGGGTCCTGAAAAACTGTTTTTT.

The CDR3 DNA follows: TGCGCCAGCAGCCCCGGGACAGGGGGGGCCAAAAACATTCAGTACTTC. It specifies CASSPGTGGAKNIQYF. The chain links TRBV5-1 to TRBJ2-4; 11 nucleotides match TRBD1. Germline V lookup: CDR1 SGHRS, CDR2 YFSETQ. This CDR3 spans 16 amino acids. V lost 4 bases, J lost 1 base, and 4 bases stayed unmatched.

This rearrangement joins TRBV13 to TRBJ1-4; the D is unclear. CDR1 PRHDT and CDR2 FYEKMQ come from the germline V gene (reference sequence). Trimming removed 3 bases from V and 8 bases from J, with 13 bases in between. This CDR3 has 14 residues. CDR3 sequence: CASSFRQREEKLFF. The CDR3 coding sequence is TGTGCCAGCAGCTTCCGTCAACGGGAGGAAAAACTGTTTTTT. Looking up the rest from reference TRBV13 and TRBJ1-4 gives the full variable domain: AAGVIQSPRHLIKEKRETATLKCYPIPRHDTVYWYQQGPGQDPQFLISFYEKMQSDKGSIPDRFSAQQFSDYHSELNMSSLELGDSALYFCASSFRQREEKLFFGSGTQLSVL.

This clone was observed once. The chain has TRBV7-2 and TRBJ2-7; a possible D gene is TRBD1 (5 bases). CDR1 and CDR2 from the germline V gene are SGHTA and FQGNSA. The CDR3 totals 15 residues. V gave up 4 bases and J gave up 0 bases, with 13 bases separating them. The CDR3, as DNA: TGTGCCAGCAGCTCCGAAGACAGCATCTCCTACGAGCAGTACTTC. Translated: CASSSEDSISYEQYF.